This passage covers 15 T cell receptor beta chains from one sample sequenced in a study of blood T cell repertoires in COVID-19. Measured with immunoSEQ multiplex PCR; TCRdb has only the in-frame clones, and not every one. The data show roughly 120,000 clones, around 80% seen once. Sequencing input: peripheral blood. The source of these receptors is a woman aged 80 or over with acute or convalescent COVID-19.

In DNA form, the CDR3 reads TGTGCCACCAGTCCCAGGTTCACTAACTATGGCTACACCTTC. Translating it yields CATSPRFTNYGYTF. The V and J genes are TRBV24-1 and TRBJ1-2; D remains ambiguous. CDR1 and CDR2 (germline): KGHDR, SFDVKD. The ends were cut back, 6 bases at V and 0 bases at J, with 10 bases in the middle. There are 14 residues in the CDR3.

This clone is a singleton in its sample. The chain uses TRBV7-2 and TRBJ1-1; D ambiguous. This CDR3 is 14 amino acids long. Germline V lookup: CDR1 SGHTA, CDR2 FQGNSA. Deletions cut 5 bases from V and 3 bases from J, with 13 bases between. CDR3 sequence (DNA): TGTGCCAGCAGCATGGGTGGGCTCCACACTGAAGCTTTCTTT. Its protein is CASSMGGLHTEAFF.

The chain is built from TRBV30 and TRBJ1-6; D is uncertain. Germline CDR1 reads GTSNPN; CDR2 reads SVGIG (reference sequence). Trimming left V 5 bases short and J 5 bases short, with 7 bases between. This CDR3 comprises 12 residues. CDR3 sequence: CAWGLNNSPLHF. In DNA form, the CDR3 reads TGTGCCTGGGGACTTAATAATTCACCCCTCCACTTT.

The CDR3 spells CASSSRGLAEAFF. As DNA, the CDR3 is TGTGCCAGCAGTTCCAGGGGGCTCGCTGAAGCTTTCTTT. The chain carries TRBV28 and TRBJ1-1, with TRBD1 matching over 8 bases. The CDR3 contains 13 residues. V was pared by 4 bases and J by 6 bases, with 4 bases of the junction left unmatched. Per the germline V gene, CDR1 is MDHEN and CDR2 is SYDVKM.

V usage is TRBV6-5 and J usage is TRBJ1-2; D not resolved. The V end lost 5 bases, the J end lost 5 bases, and 12 bases lay between the germline ends. This CDR3 has 13 residues. CDR1 and CDR2 from the germline V gene are MNHEY and SVGAGI. For the CDR3, the DNA is TGTGCCAGCAGTACCCTGACGGGGTATGGCTACACCTTC. Its translation: CASSTLTGYGYTF.

V gene TRBV30 combines with J gene TRBJ1-2; possibly TRBD1 for D (5 bases). Trimming stripped 3 bases from V and 4 bases from J, with 24 bases between. Germline V lookup: CDR1 GTSNPN, CDR2 SVGIG (reference sequence). The CDR3 has 17 amino acids. CDR3: CAWRAVTGYPLVYGYTF. In DNA, the CDR3 is TGTGCCTGGAGGGCCGTAACAGGTTACCCCCTAGTCTATGGCTACACCTTC.

By sample share, this clone is medium-sized. The chain carries TRBV5-8 and TRBJ1-3, with D possibly matching TRBD1 (5 bases). The CDR3 is 12 residues long. V lost 4 bases and J lost 4, with 6 bases in between. Germline V gives CDR1 SGHTS, CDR2 YDEGEE. The CDR3 sequence: CASSNRGNTIYF. The CDR3 DNA reads as TGTGCCAGCAGCAACAGGGGAAACACCATATATTTT.

Only a few counts were recorded for this clone. The CDR3, as DNA: TGTGCCAGCAGGCCTTACTACCAAGAGACCCAGTACTTC. Translation gives CASRPYYQETQYF. The J gene is TRBJ2-5, the V gene TRBV2, with D unclear. This CDR3 spans 13 amino acids. With 6 bases removed from V and 0 bases from J, the gap between germline ends came to 8 bases. CDR1 and CDR2 from the germline V gene are SNHLY and FYNNEI.

This sequence joins TRBV5-4 and TRBJ2-6; TRBD1 aligns across 10 bases. CDR3 length equals 17 residues. V shed 4 bases and J 3 bases; nucleotides not matched to a gene: 7. Looked up from germline, CDR1 is SGHNT and CDR2 is YYREEE (reference sequence). The CDR3 here is CASSPKTGGNGANVLTF. The CDR3 DNA reads TGTGCCAGCAGCCCAAAGACAGGGGGCAATGGGGCCAACGTCCTGACTTTC.

This rearrangement joins TRBV29-1 to TRBJ2-5; 8 nucleotides line up with TRBD2. CDR3 size: 15 residues. V lost 4 bases and J lost 1; bases outside the gene matches: 8. Germline CDR1 SQVTM, CDR2 ANQGSEA. CDR3 in amino acids: CSVVRRGDFQETQYF. The CDR3 region has the DNA TGCAGCGTTGTGCGGCGGGGGGACTTCCAAGAGACCCAGTACTTC.

The rearrangement links TRBV7-2 to TRBJ2-3; D is unclear. Germline CDR1 SGHTA, CDR2 FQGNSA. The CDR3 has 16 residues. The V gene lost 5 bases and the J gene lost 5 bases, with 20 bases spanning the gap. The CDR3 DNA sequence: TGTGCCAGCAGCCCTGATCCTTTAACCGTGAGAGATACGCAGTATTTT. Residues: CASSPDPLTVRDTQYF.

The chain combines TRBV7-8 with TRBJ1-4, with TRBD1 matching 7 bases. The CDR3 covers 16 residues. Germline CDR1 is SGHVS and CDR2 is FQNEAQ. Trimming took 5 bases from V and 7 from J; bases not matched to a gene: 13. In DNA, the CDR3 is TGTGCCAGCAGCATAACTACAGGGGCCCAGGGTGAAAAACTGTTTTTT. As protein: CASSITTGAQGEKLFF. The full variable domain, rest sourced from reference TRBV7-8 and TRBJ1-4, is GAGVSQSPRYKVAKRGQDVALRCDPISGHVSLFWYQQALGQGPEFLTYFQNEAQLDKSGLPSDRFFAERPEGSVSTLKIQRTQQEDSAVYLCASSITTGAQGEKLFFGSGTQLSVL.

V is TRBV28 and J is TRBJ2-7; weak D call: TRBD1 (5 bases). The V and J ends lost 5 bases and 2 bases respectively, with 19 bases between them. CDR1 and CDR2 from the germline V gene are MDHEN and SYDVKM. This CDR3 has 16 residues. In DNA form, the CDR3 reads TGTGCCAGCAGTCCCCAGACAGCAGATCTTACCTACGAGCAGTACTTC. It yields the protein CASSPQTADLTYEQYF.

The chain has TRBV7-9 and TRBJ2-1; 9 nucleotides align to TRBD2. The ends lost 1 base at V and 7 bases at J; junction bases unmatched: 11. Per the germline V gene, CDR1 is SEHNR and CDR2 is FQNEAQ (reference sequence). The CDR3 loop spans 17 amino acids. CDR3 sequence: CASSLGTSGLQGNEQFF. The CDR3, as DNA: TGTGCCAGCAGCTTAGGAACTAGCGGGCTACAGGGGAATGAGCAGTTCTTC.

The chain links TRBV5-1 to TRBJ1-4; 10 nucleotides align to TRBD1. V dropped 4 bases and J dropped 8; count of bases not matched to a gene: 5. This CDR3 has 14 residues. Germline V gives CDR1 SGHRS, CDR2 YFSETQ. The CDR3 spells CASSLTGQGEKLFF. The CDR3 nucleotides read TGCGCCAGCAGCCTTACGGGACAGGGGGAAAAACTGTTTTTT.